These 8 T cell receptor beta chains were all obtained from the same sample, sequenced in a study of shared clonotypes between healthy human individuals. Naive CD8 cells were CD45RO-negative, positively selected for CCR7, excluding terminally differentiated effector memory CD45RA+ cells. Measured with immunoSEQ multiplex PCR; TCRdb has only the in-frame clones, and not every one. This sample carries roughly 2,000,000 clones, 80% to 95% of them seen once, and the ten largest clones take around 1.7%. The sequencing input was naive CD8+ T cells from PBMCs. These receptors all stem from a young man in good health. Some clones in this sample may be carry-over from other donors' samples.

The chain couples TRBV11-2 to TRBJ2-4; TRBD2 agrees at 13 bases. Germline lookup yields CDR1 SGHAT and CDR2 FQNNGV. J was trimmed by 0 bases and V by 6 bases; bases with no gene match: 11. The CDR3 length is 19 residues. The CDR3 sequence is CASRVTGTSGNLAKNIQYF. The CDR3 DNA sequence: TGTGCCAGCAGGGTAACCGGGACTAGCGGGAATCTAGCCAAAAACATTCAGTACTTC.

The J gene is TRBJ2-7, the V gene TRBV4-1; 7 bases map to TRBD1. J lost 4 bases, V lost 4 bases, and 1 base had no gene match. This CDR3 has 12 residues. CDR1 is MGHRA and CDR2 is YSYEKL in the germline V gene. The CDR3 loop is CASSRQGYEQYF. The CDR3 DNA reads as TGCGCCAGCAGCCGACAGGGTTACGAGCAGTACTTC.

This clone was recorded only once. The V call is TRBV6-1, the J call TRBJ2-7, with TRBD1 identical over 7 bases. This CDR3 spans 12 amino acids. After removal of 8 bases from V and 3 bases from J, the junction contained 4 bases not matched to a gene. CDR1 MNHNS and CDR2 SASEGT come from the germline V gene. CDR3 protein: CASRDSYYEQYF. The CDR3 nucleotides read TGTGCCAGCCGGGACAGCTACTACGAGCAGTACTTC.

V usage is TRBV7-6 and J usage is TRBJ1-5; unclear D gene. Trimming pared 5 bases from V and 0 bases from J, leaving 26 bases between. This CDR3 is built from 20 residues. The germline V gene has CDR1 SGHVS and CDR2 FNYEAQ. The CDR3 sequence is CASSPLPPYNIGDSNQPQHF. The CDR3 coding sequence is TGTGCCAGCAGCCCACTCCCGCCTTACAATATTGGGGATAGCAATCAGCCCCAGCATTTT.

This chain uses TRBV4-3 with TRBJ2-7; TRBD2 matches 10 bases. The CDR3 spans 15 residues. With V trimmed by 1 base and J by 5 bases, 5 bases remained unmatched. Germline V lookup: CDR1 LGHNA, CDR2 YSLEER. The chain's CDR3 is CASSQVLAGAHEQYF. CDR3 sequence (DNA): TGCGCCAGCAGCCAAGTCCTAGCGGGAGCCCACGAGCAGTACTTC.

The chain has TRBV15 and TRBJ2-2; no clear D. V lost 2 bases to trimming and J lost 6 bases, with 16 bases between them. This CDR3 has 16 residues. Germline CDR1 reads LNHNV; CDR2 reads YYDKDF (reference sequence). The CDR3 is CATSRSPVSGPGELFF. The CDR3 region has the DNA TGTGCCACCAGCAGATCCCCGGTGTCAGGTCCCGGGGAGCTGTTTTTT. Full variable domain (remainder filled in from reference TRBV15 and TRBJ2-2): DAMVIQNPRYQVTQFGKPVTLSCSQTLNHNVMYWYQQKSSQAPKLLFHYYDKDFNNEADTPDNFQSRRPNTSFCFLDIRSPGLGDTAMYLCATSRSPVSGPGELFFGEGSRLTVL.

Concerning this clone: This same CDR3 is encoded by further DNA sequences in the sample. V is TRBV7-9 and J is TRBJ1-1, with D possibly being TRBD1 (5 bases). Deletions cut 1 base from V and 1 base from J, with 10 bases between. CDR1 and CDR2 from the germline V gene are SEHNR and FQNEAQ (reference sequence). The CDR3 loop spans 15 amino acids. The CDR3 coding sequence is TGTGCCAGCAGCTTAGTCGGGGGTACGAACACTGAAGCTTTCTTT. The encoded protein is CASSLVGGTNTEAFF. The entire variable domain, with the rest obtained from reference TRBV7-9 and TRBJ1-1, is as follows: DTGVSQNPRHKITKRGQNVTFRCDPISEHNRLYWYRQTLGQGPEFLTYFQNEAQLEKSRLLSDRFSAERPKGSFSTLEIQRTEQGDSAMYLCASSLVGGTNTEAFFGQGTRLTVV.

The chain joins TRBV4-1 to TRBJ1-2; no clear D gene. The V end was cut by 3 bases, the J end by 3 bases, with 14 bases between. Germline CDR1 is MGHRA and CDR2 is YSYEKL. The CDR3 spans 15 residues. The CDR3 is CASSQRFPPDYGYTF. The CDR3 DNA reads TGCGCCAGCAGCCAGCGTTTTCCGCCCGACTATGGCTACACCTTC.